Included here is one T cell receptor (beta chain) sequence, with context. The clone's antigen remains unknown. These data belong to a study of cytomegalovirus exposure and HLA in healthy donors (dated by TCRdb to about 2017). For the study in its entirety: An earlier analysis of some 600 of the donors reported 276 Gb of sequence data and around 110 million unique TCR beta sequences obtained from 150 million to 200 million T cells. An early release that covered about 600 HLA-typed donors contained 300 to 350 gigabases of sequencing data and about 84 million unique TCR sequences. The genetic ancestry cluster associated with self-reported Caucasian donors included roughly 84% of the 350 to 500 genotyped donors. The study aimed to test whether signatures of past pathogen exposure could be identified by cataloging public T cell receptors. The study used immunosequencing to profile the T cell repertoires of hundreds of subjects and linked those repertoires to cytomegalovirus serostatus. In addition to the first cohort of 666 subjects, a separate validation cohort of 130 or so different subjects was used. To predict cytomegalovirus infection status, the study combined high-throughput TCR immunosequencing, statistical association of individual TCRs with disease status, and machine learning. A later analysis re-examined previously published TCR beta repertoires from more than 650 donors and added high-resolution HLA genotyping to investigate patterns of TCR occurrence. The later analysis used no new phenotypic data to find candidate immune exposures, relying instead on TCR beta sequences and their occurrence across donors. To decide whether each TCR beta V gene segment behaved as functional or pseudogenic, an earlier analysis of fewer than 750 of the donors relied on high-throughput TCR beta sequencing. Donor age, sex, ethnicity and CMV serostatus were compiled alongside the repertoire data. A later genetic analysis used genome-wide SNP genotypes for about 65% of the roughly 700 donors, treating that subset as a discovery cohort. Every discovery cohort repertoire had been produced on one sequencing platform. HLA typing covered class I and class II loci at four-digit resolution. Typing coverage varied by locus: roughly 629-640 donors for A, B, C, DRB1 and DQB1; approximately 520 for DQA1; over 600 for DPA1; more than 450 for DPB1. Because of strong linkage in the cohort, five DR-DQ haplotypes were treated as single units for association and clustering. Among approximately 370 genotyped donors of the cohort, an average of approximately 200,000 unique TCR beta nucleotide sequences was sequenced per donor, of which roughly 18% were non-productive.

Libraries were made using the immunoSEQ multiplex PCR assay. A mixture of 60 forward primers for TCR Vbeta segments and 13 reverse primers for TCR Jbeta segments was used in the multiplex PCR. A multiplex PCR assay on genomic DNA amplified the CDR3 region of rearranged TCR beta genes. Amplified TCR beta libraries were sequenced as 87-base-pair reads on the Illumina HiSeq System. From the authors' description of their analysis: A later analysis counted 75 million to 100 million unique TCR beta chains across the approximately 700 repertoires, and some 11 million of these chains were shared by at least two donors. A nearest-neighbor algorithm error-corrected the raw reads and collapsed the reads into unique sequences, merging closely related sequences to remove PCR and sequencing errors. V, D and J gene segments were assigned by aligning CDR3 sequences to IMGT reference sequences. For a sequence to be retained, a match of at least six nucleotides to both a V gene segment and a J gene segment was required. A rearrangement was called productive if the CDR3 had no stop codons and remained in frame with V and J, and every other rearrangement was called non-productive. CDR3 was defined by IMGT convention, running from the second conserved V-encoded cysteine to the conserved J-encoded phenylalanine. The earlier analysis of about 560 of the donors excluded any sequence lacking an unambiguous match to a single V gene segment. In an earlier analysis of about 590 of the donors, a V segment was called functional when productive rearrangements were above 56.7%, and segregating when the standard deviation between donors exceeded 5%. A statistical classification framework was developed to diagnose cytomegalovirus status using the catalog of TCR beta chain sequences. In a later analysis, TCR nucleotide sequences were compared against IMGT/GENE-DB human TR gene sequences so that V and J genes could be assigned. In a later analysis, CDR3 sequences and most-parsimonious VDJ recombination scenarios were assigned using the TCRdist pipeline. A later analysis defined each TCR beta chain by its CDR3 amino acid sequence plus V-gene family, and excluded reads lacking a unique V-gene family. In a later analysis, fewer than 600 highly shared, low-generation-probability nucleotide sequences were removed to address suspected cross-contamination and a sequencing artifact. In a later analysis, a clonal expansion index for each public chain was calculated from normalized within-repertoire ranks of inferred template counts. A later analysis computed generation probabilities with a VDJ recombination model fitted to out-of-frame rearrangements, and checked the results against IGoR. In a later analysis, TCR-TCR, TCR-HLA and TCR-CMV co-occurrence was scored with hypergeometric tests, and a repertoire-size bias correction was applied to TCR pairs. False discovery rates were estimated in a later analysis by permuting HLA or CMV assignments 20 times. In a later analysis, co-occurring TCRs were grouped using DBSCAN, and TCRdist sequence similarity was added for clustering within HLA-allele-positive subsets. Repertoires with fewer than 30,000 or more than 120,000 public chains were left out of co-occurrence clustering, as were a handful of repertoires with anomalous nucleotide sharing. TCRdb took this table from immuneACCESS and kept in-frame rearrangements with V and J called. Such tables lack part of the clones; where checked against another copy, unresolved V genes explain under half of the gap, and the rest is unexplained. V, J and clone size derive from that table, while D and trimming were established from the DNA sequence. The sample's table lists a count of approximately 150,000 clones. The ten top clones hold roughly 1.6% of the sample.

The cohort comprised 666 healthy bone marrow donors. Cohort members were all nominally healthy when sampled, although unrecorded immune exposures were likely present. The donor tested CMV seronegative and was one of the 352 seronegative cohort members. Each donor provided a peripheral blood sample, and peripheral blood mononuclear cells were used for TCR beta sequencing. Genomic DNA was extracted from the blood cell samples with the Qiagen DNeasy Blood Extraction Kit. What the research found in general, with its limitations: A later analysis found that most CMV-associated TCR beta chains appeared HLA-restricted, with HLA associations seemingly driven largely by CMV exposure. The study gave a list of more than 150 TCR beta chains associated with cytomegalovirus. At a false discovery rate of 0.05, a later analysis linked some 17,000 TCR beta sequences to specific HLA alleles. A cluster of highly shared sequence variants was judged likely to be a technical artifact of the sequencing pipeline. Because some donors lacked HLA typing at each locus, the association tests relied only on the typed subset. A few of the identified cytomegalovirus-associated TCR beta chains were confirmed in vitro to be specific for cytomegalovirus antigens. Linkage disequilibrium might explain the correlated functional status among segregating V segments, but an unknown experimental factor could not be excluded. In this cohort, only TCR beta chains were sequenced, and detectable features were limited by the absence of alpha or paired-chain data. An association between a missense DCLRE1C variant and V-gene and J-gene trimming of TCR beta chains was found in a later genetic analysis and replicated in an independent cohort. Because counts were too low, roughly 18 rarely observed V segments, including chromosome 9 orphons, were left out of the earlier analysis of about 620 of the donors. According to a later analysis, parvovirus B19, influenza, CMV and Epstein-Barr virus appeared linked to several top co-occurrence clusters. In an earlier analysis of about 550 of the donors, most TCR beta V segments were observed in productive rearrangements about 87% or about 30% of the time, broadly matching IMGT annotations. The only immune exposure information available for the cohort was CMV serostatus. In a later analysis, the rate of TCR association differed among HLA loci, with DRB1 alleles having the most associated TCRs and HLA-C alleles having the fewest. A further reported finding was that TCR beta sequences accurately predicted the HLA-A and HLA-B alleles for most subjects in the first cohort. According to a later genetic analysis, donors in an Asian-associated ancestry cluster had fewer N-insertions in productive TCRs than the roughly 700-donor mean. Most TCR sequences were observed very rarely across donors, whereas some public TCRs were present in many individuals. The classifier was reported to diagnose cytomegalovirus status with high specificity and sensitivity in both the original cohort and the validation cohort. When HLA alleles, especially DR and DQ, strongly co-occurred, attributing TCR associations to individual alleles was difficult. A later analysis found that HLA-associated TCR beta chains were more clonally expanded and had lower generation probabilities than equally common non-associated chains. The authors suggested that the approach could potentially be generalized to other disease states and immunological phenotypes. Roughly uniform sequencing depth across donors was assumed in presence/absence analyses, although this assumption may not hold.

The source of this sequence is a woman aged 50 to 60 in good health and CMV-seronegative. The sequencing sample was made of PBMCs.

The encoded CDR3 is CASSREAGAGYTF. The nucleotides read TGCGCCAGCAGCCGAGAAGCAGGGGCGGGCTACACCTTC. This chain joins TRBV4-1 to TRBJ1-2, with TRBD1 as a weak D call on 6 bases. V and J lose 4 bases and 8 bases, and a span of 14 bases separates them. Spanning cysteine to phenylalanine, the CDR3 consists of 13 amino acids. Just the 39-base CDR3 DNA is kept, in frame starting at base 1. The germline V gene specifies MGHRA as CDR1 and YSYEKL as CDR2.